The T cell receptor (beta chain) described here comes from a study of cytomegalovirus exposure and HLA in healthy donors. In the study overall: As released early, the data held 70 million to 100 million unique TCRs from HLA-typed donors. Broader study findings: A later analysis by the authors found several of the most significant clusters apparently linked to common viral pathogens.

Amplification used 60 Vbeta primers and 13 Jbeta primers. The method was immunoSEQ multiplex PCR; TCRdb's version includes in-frame clones alone and lacks a portion of them. Of more than 150,000 clones in the sample, around four fifths were seen once. As to this clone: Its antigen is still unknown.

The clonotype was recovered from a man between 50 and 59 years old in good health and CMV-seronegative. Sequencing used PBMCs.

DNA of the CDR3: TGCAGCGTTGCTGACAGCTATGGCTACACCTTC. Protein: CSVADSYGYTF. The chain is built from TRBV29-1 and TRBJ1-2; D perhaps matches TRBD1 (5 bases). Germline lookup yields CDR1 SQVTM and CDR2 ANQGSEA. The ends were cut back, 4 bases at V and 4 bases at J, with 7 bases in the middle. The CDR3 has 11 amino acids.